This is a list of T cell receptor beta chains from one sample in a study of post-analysis software for immune sequencing data. Each CDR3 protein gets one entry after TCRdb re-called the PCR reads with MiXCR. The repertoire holds some 450,000 distinct CDR3 sequences, with less than 45% as singletons. The specimen sequenced was blood. Every receptor here comes from a girl aged 5-17 years with multiple sclerosis. The CDR3 runs from the conserved cysteine through the conserved F or W. The order of the fields is J gene, D gene, V gene, CDR3 protein. The D gene is left open where the match is weak.

TRBJ2-7 - TRBV20-1 CSAPYADLSTNGQYF
TRBJ2-7 - TRBV9 CASSAGRHQTYGQYF
TRBJ2-2 - TRBV7-2 CASSFVRVSGELFF
- TRBD2 TRBV12-3/TRBV12-4 CASRSRGARETQYF
TRBJ1-2 TRBD1 TRBV7-9 CAGDRGRSYTF
TRBJ2-3 - TRBV5-1 CASSLALDSTDTQYF
TRBJ2-1 - TRBV5-1 CASSFPDRGNEQFF
TRBJ2-7 TRBD2 TRBV11-2 CASSPHGLASYEQYF
TRBJ2-7 - TRBV29-1 CGVRVSYEQYF
TRBJ2-4 - TRBV28 CASSLLSENIQDF
TRBJ1-1 - TRBV5-1 CASSVDSMNTEAFF
TRBJ1-2 - TRBV11-2 CASSSDASNGYTF
TRBJ2-1 - TRBV7-9 CASSLAGYEQFF
TRBJ2-1 - TRBV5-1 CASSLDRSNEQFF
TRBJ2-3 TRBD2 TRBV10-3 CAISERGLAGDTQYF
TRBJ2-1 - TRBV14 CASSLLPNYNEQFF
TRBJ1-6 TRBD1 TRBV20-1 CSARRDRMGQHSPLHF
TRBJ2-1 TRBD2 TRBV20-1 CSARDLGGRRDEQFF
TRBJ1-2 - TRBV10-3 CAISVGGVSHGYTF
TRBJ2-1 - TRBV5-1 CARRRRLEDEQFF
TRBJ2-1 - TRBV20-1 CSARIRTSFDEQFF
TRBJ2-7 - TRBV5-1 CASCRDDSYEQYF
TRBJ2-6 - TRBV10-3 CAIRQVGANVLTF
TRBJ2-3 TRBD2 TRBV15 CATSARAPGLAGMEDTQYF
TRBJ1-6 TRBD1 TRBV28 CASSSVQGEFYNSPLHF
TRBJ2-1 TRBD2 TRBV12-3/TRBV12-4 CASSGLVSGEQFF
TRBJ2-3 - TRBV29-1 CSVDRDTTDTQYF
- - TRBV20-1 CSASYGTANYEQYF
- TRBD1 TRBV28 CASSSPGQGYNEQYF
TRBJ2-3 - TRBV7-3 CASSPNIGPPSTDTQYF
TRBJ2-3 TRBD1 TRBV29-1 CSVTGDRADTQYF
TRBJ2-7 - TRBV18 CASPPGMEYTYEQYF
TRBJ1-1 - TRBV3-1 CASSRFGGTTEAFF
TRBJ2-1 - TRBV7-8 CASSLIGKQDNEQFF
TRBJ2-7 TRBD2 TRBV10-3 CAITSGRADEQYF
TRBJ2-3 - TRBV7-3 CASSLKGQTTDTQYF
TRBJ2-5 TRBD1 TRBV20-1 CSARDRTGGQETQYF
TRBJ2-1 - TRBV5-1 CASSAGSGYNEQFF
TRBJ1-6 - TRBV29-1 CSVRSTDNSPLHF
TRBJ1-4 - TRBV6-5 CASSRANEKLFF
TRBJ2-7 TRBD2 TRBV29-1 CSARSSGTFYEQYF
TRBJ2-3 TRBD1 TRBV12-3/TRBV12-4 CASSRTGFTDTQYF
TRBJ1-2 - TRBV21-1 CASSKAGGRGYTF
TRBJ1-2 TRBD1 TRBV28 CASSFVGTGVYYGYTF
TRBJ2-1 TRBD2 TRBV2 CASSVDLAGRNEQFF
TRBJ2-5 - TRBV5-5 CASSPEGGWGRETQYF
TRBJ2-5 - TRBV7-2 CASSLAHETQYF
TRBJ2-3 - TRBV29-1 CSVEEARPLADTQYF
TRBJ1-2 - TRBV29-1 CSAPPEKLTNYGYTF
TRBJ1-2 - TRBV12-3/TRBV12-4 CASGFRGTVSVYGYTF
TRBJ2-1 TRBD2 TRBV6-5 CASSYSGLAGGYNEQFF
TRBJ2-5 - TRBV7-6 CASSFGTDEADERYF
TRBJ2-5 TRBD1 TRBV5-5 CASRDRALQETQYF